These T cell receptor beta chains were read from a single sample in a study of control samples from healthy donors and cancer patients. Sequencing was performed with immunoSEQ multiplex PCR; in TCRdb, only in-frame clones are kept and a portion is missing. The data hold 400,000 to 450,000 clones, with 75% to 95% observed a single time. Sample: PBMCs. Receptor source: a man in his forties with head and neck cancer. The CDR3 runs from the conserved cysteine through the conserved F or W. Each record gives: V gene, J gene, clone size, D gene, CDR3 protein, CDR3 DNA. The D gene is left open where the match is weak. Expanded clones are given a class, and other clones once, few, many or no size at all.

TRBV10-2	TRBJ2-1	-	TRBD2	CASKTSGDRNEQFF	TGCGCCAGCAAAACTAGCGGGGACCGAAATGAGCAGTTCTTC
TRBV19	TRBJ1-1	-	-	CASTKGQFYEAFF	TGTGCCAGTACCAAAGGACAGTTTTATGAAGCTTTCTTT
TRBV10-3	TRBJ1-2	-	TRBD1	CAISELGQGADGYTF	TGTGCCATCAGTGAGTTGGGACAGGGGGCGGACGGCTACACCTTC
TRBV28	TRBJ1-1	-	-	CASLSAGPGGTEAFF	TGTGCCAGCCTCTCTGCGGGACCCGGCGGCACTGAAGCTTTCTTT
TRBV9	TRBJ2-3	-	-	CASSPLDTQYF	TGTGCCAGCAGCCCGTTGGATACGCAGTATTTT
TRBV2	TRBJ1-2	-	-	CASRKDGKYGYTF	TGTGCCAGCCGCAAGGACGGCAAATATGGCTACACCTTC
TRBV10-3	TRBJ2-5	-	TRBD2	CAISGPTSGRNQETQYF	TGTGCCATCAGTGGCCCGACTAGCGGGAGAAACCAAGAGACCCAGTACTTC
TRBV4-3	TRBJ2-1	-	TRBD2	CASSQGEGISSYNEQFF	TGCGCCAGCAGCCAGGGGGAGGGGATCAGCTCCTACAATGAGCAGTTCTTC
TRBV3-1/TRBV3-2	TRBJ1-1	-	-	CASSHSGMNTEAFF	TGTGCCAGCAGCCATTCAGGGATGAACACTGAAGCTTTCTTT
TRBV5-8	TRBJ2-5	-	-	CASSLGLHQETQYF	TGTGCCAGCAGCTTGGGTCTCCATCAAGAGACCCAGTACTTC
TRBV10-3	TRBJ1-1	-	-	CAISEPSWNTEAFF	TGTGCCATCAGTGAACCTAGTTGGAACACTGAAGCTTTCTTT
TRBV7-9	TRBJ1-4	-	-	CASSIGTDNEKLFF	TGTGCCAGCAGTATCGGGACGGATAATGAAAAACTGTTTTTT
TRBV4-2	TRBJ1-3	-	-	CASSQDHSGTGNTIYF	TGTGCCAGCAGCCAAGATCATTCAGGGACTGGAAACACCATATATTTT
TRBV5-1	TRBJ2-3	-	TRBD2	CASRVTGGHGDTQYF	TGCGCCAGCAGGGTAACGGGGGGGCACGGAGATACGCAGTATTTT
TRBV11-3	TRBJ2-7	-	-	CASSLNRAGEQYF	TGTGCCAGCAGCTTAAACAGGGCAGGCGAGCAGTACTTC
TRBV29-1	TRBJ2-3	once	TRBD2	CSVEDLLAGTDTQYF	TGCAGCGTTGAAGATCTACTAGCGGGGACAGATACGCAGTATTTT
TRBV5-4	TRBJ2-7	-	TRBD2	CASSPKGAGGTTEQYF	TGTGCCAGCAGCCCTAAGGGAGCGGGAGGAACTACCGAGCAGTACTTC
TRBV28	TRBJ1-1	few	-	CASSFPDEAFF	TGTGCCAGCAGTTTCCCTGATGAAGCTTTCTTT
TRBV19	TRBJ1-2	-	TRBD1	CASSNRGLAYGYTF	TGTGCCAGTAGTAACAGGGGGCTGGCCTATGGCTACACCTTC
TRBV7-9	TRBJ1-2	-	-	CASSPGLNDYTF	TGTGCCAGCAGCCCAGGTCTGAATGACTACACCTTC
TRBV6-6	TRBJ1-5	many	TRBD1	CASSYGQGAYQPQHF	TGTGCCAGCAGTTACGGGCAGGGGGCTTATCAGCCCCAGCATTTT
TRBV28	TRBJ1-1	-	-	CASSQTDTEAFF	TGTGCCAGCAGTCAGACCGACACTGAAGCTTTCTTT
TRBV19	TRBJ1-2	once	-	CATLVPNRPSRGYTF	TGTGCCACCCTCGTCCCCAATCGGCCCTCCAGGGGCTACACCTTC
TRBV9	TRBJ1-6	-	TRBD1	CASSVDGTAINSPLHF	TGTGCCAGCAGCGTAGACGGGACAGCGATTAATTCACCCCTCCACTTT
TRBV4-2	TRBJ1-2	-	-	CASSQVGGDAYGYTF	TGTGCCAGCAGCCAAGTTGGGGGCGACGCCTATGGCTACACCTTC
TRBV7-2	TRBJ2-2	-	-	CASSPRTLTNTGELFF	TGTGCCAGCAGCCCAAGGACTCTTACGAACACCGGGGAGCTGTTTTTT
TRBV3-1/TRBV3-2	TRBJ2-7	-	TRBD2	CASSHHGTSGSGEQYF	TGTGCCAGCAGCCATCACGGGACTAGCGGGAGCGGCGAGCAGTACTTC
TRBV19	TRBJ2-3	-	-	CASSTLTSLADTQYF	TGTGCCAGTAGTACCCTCACTAGCTTGGCTGATACGCAGTATTTT
TRBV3-1/TRBV3-2	TRBJ2-3	-	TRBD2	CASSPQTSGVTDTQYF	TGTGCCAGCAGCCCCCAGACTAGCGGGGTCACAGATACGCAGTATTTT
TRBV28	TRBJ1-1	-	-	CASSLTGSIVPTEAFF	TGTGCCAGCAGTTTAACTGGTTCAATCGTACCCACTGAAGCTTTCTTT
TRBV6-5	TRBJ1-2	few	TRBD1	CASRPTGGAGGYTF	TGTGCCAGCAGGCCCACAGGGGGCGCCGGTGGCTACACCTTC
TRBV24-1	TRBJ2-3	-	-	CATSDPDGTDTQYF	TGTGCCACCAGTGACCCCGACGGCACAGATACGCAGTATTTT
TRBV19	TRBJ1-5	-	-	CASSISEESNQPQHF	TGTGCCAGTAGTATATCTGAAGAGAGCAATCAGCCCCAGCATTTT
TRBV3-1/TRBV3-2	TRBJ2-5	-	TRBD2	CASRSGGRDRAQYF	TGTGCCAGCAGATCCGGGGGGAGGGATCGGGCCCAGTACTTC
TRBV9	TRBJ2-3	once	-	CASSVASTDTQYF	TGTGCCAGCAGCGTAGCTTCCACAGATACGCAGTATTTT
TRBV12-5	TRBJ2-3	few	-	CASGTGRGPVGTQYF	TGTGCTAGTGGTACCGGCAGGGGCCCAGTGGGTACGCAGTATTTT
TRBV28	TRBJ2-7	-	TRBD1	CASSTSGTGGIEQYF	TGTGCCAGCAGTACGTCCGGGACAGGGGGCATTGAGCAGTACTTC
TRBV19	TRBJ1-1	-	-	CASGESPRTEAFF	TGTGCCAGTGGGGAGAGTCCCCGCACTGAAGCTTTCTTT
TRBV6-5	TRBJ2-2	few	-	CASSYSGGRPGELFF	TGTGCCAGCAGTTACTCGGGGGGGCGCCCCGGGGAGCTGTTTTTT
TRBV9	TRBJ2-1	-	-	CASSVASGNEQFF	TGTGCCAGCAGCGTAGCATCGGGCAATGAGCAGTTCTTC
TRBV5-1	TRBJ2-1	-	-	CASSLTPPTGGVYNEQFF	TGCGCCAGCAGCTTGACGCCACCCACAGGTGGGGTATACAATGAGCAGTTCTTC
TRBV19	TRBJ1-5	-	TRBD1	CASSPTGGRDQPQHF	TGTGCCAGTAGCCCTACAGGGGGCAGGGATCAGCCCCAGCATTTT
TRBV30	TRBJ1-4	-	-	CAWRGSPNEKLFF	TGTGCCTGGAGGGGCAGCCCGAATGAAAAACTGTTTTTT
TRBV16	TRBJ1-3	-	-	CASSQVPSGNTIYF	TGTGCCAGCAGCCAAGTGCCCTCTGGAAACACCATATATTTT
TRBV2	TRBJ1-1	-	TRBD1	CASRGDRLNTEAFF	TGTGCCAGCAGGGGGGACAGATTGAACACTGAAGCTTTCTTT
TRBV5-7	TRBJ1-1	-	-	CASSSGLRGEAFF	TGTGCCAGCAGCTCCGGCCTCAGGGGTGAAGCTTTCTTT
TRBV28	TRBJ2-7	-	-	CASSLAGDIYEQYF	TGTGCCAGCAGTTTAGCAGGGGACATCTACGAGCAGTACTTC
TRBV28	TRBJ2-7	-	-	CASSLSSVVEQYF	TGTGCCAGCAGTCTGAGCTCTGTAGTGGAGCAGTACTTC
TRBV6-5	TRBJ2-1	-	-	CASILGSNEQFF	TGTGCCAGCATTCTCGGTAGCAATGAGCAGTTCTTC
TRBV5-5	TRBJ2-2	-	-	CASSLTGNTGELFF	TGTGCCAGCAGTTTAACAGGGAACACCGGGGAGCTGTTTTTT
TRBV3-1/TRBV3-2	TRBJ1-1	-	-	CASSHRTPNTEAFF	TGTGCCAGCAGCCACAGGACACCGAACACTGAAGCTTTCTTT
TRBV5-1	TRBJ1-3	-	TRBD1	CASSSDRGIGNTIYF	TGCGCCAGCAGTTCGGACAGGGGCATTGGAAACACCATATATTTT
TRBV28	TRBJ2-1	-	TRBD2	CASSGRLAGSYNEQFF	TGTGCCAGCAGTGGACGACTAGCGGGCTCCTACAATGAGCAGTTCTTC
TRBV5-6	TRBJ1-2	-	TRBD1	CASSLMGQVVYGYTF	TGTGCCAGCAGCTTGATGGGACAGGTGGTCTATGGCTACACCTTC
TRBV19	TRBJ1-6	-	-	CASSRRTAPEGALHF	TGTGCCAGTAGTAGAAGGACAGCGCCTGAAGGGGCCCTCCACTTT
TRBV5-1	TRBJ1-2	-	-	CASSLNRYGYTF	TGCGCCAGCAGCTTGAATAGATATGGCTACACCTTC
TRBV9	TRBJ1-2	-	-	CASSVSDRLGNYGYTF	TGTGCCAGCAGCGTATCTGACAGGCTTGGCAACTATGGCTACACCTTC